Presented here are 13 T cell receptor beta chains from one specimen sequenced in a study of siplizumab effects on memory and regulatory T cells. Here immunoSEQ multiplex PCR was the method, and the copy in TCRdb shows in-frame clones only, minus some. The data show 85,000 to 95,000 clones, roughly 94% seen once. Sequences were obtained from non-Treg CD4+ T cells sorted from blood. These receptors were collected from a human donor in good health.

This clone has only one observation. The chain uses TRBV19 and TRBJ2-7; 13 bases are shared with TRBD2. V lost 7 bases to trimming and J lost 4 bases; unmatched junction nucleotides: 4. The length of the CDR3 is 14 residues. Germline values: CDR1 LNHDA, CDR2 SQIVND (reference sequence). The CDR3, as DNA: TGTGCCAGTATTGAGACTAGCGGGAGGTACGAGCAGTACTTC. It translates to CASIETSGRYEQYF. The complete variable domain, with remaining parts taken from reference TRBV19 and TRBJ2-7, reads DGGITQSPKYLFRKEGQNVTLSCEQNLNHDAMYWYRQDPGQGLRLIYYSQIVNDFQKGDIAEGYSVSREKKESFPLTVTSAQKNPTAFYLCASIETSGRYEQYFGPGTRLTVT.

This chain joins TRBV18 and TRBJ2-3, with 9 bases lining up with TRBD2. CDR3 size: 16 residues. Germline V gene data show CDR1 as KGHSH and CDR2 as LQKENI. Losses at the gene ends were 1 base for V and 4 bases for J; bases not matched to a gene: 6. The CDR3 DNA follows: TGTGCCAGCTCACCACTGGCGGGAGGGCTACCAGATACGCAGTATTTT. It translates to CASSPLAGGLPDTQYF.

The chain carries TRBV2 and TRBJ1-2; D remains unclear. The germline CDR1 and CDR2 sequences are SNHLY and FYNNEI. Trimming cost V 7 bases and J 4 bases, with 13 bases left between them. The CDR3 covers 13 residues. The CDR3 region has the DNA TGTGCCAGCAATCTGGACGGCGGCTATGGCTACACCTTC. It yields the protein CASNLDGGYGYTF.

CDR3 sequence reads: CASSLDANPGNEAFF. In DNA form, the CDR3 reads TGCGCCAGCAGCCTTGATGCCAATCCAGGCAATGAAGCTTTCTTT. The chain joins TRBV4-1 to TRBJ1-1; D uncertain. The germline V gene has CDR1 MGHRA and CDR2 YSYEKL. V lost 4 bases to trimming and J lost 7 bases, with 19 bases between them. CDR3 length: 15 amino acids.

J is TRBJ2-1 and V is TRBV27, with 7 bases lining up with TRBD1. CDR1 is MNHEY, CDR2 SMNVEV, per germline (reference sequence). The V gene end was trimmed by 4 bases and the J gene end by 0 bases; junction bases not matched to a gene: 6. The CDR3 is 16 residues long. The CDR3 loop reads CASSSGQIHSYNEQFF. CDR3 bases: TGTGCCAGCAGTTCGGGACAGATCCACTCCTACAATGAGCAGTTCTTC.

The chain recombines TRBV30 with TRBJ2-3, with D tentatively TRBD1 or TRBD2 (6 bases each). The CDR3 covers 14 residues. Per the germline V gene, CDR1 is GTSNPN and CDR2 is SVGIG (reference sequence). The V end was cut by 6 bases, the J end by 0 bases, with 13 bases between. CDR3 region: CACRRGVSTDTQYF. The CDR3 DNA follows: TGTGCCTGCCGGAGGGGGGTCAGCACAGATACGCAGTATTTT. Full variable domain (rest looked up from reference TRBV30 and TRBJ2-3): SQTIHQWPATLVQPVGSPLSLECTVEGTSNPNLYWYRQAAGRGLQLLFYSVGIGQISSEVPQNLSASRPQDRQFILSSKKLLLSDSGFYLCACRRGVSTDTQYFGPGTRLTVL.

The V gene is TRBV2, the J gene TRBJ2-2, with a possible D match to TRBD2 (5 bases). Germline V lookup: CDR1 SNHLY, CDR2 FYNNEI. The CDR3 spans 13 residues. The V and J ends lost 6 bases and 1 base respectively, with 6 bases between them. Written as DNA, the CDR3 is TGTGCCAGCAGCCGGGAGAACACCGGGGAGCTGTTTTTT. Protein: CASSRENTGELFF. The variable domain in full, completed from reference TRBV2 and TRBJ2-2, reads EPEVTQTPSHQVTQMGQEVILRCVPISNHLYFYWYRQILGQKVEFLVSFYNNEISEKSEIFDDQFSVERPDGSNFTLKIRSTKLEDSAMYFCASSRENTGELFFGEGSRLTVL.

The rearrangement uses TRBV6-5 and TRBJ1-2; D gene ambiguous. Germline assignment: CDR1 MNHEY and CDR2 SVGAGI. This CDR3 is built from 12 residues. V was clipped by 2 bases and J by 8 bases, with 9 bases between them. The CDR3 bases are TGTGCCAGCAGTTACAGGGAGGTGGGCTACACCTTC. Translation gives CASSYREVGYTF.

The chain uses TRBV5-8 and TRBJ1-1; D is ambiguous. Germline CDR1 is SGHTS and CDR2 is YDEGEE. V was pared by 0 bases and J by 9 bases, with 9 bases between. This CDR3 comprises 12 residues. This CDR3 reads CASSLDLGQAFF. The CDR3 nucleotides read TGTGCCAGCAGCTTGGATCTAGGGCAAGCTTTCTTT. The entire variable domain, with the rest obtained from reference TRBV5-8 and TRBJ1-1, is as follows: EAGVTQSPTHLIKTRGQQATLRCSPISGHTSVYWYQQALGLGLQFLLWYDEGEERNRGNFPPRFSGRQFPNYSSELNVNALELEDSALYLCASSLDLGQAFFGQGTRLTVV.

The chain couples TRBV12-5 to TRBJ1-2, with D uncertain. From germline, CDR1 is LGHNT and CDR2 FRNRAP. Deletions cut 2 bases from V and 4 bases from J, with 17 bases between. The CDR3 spans 16 residues. DNA for the CDR3: TGTGCTAGTGGTTTGCCCGCGAATCGTTGGGGCTATGGCTACACCTTC. This gives the protein CASGLPANRWGYGYTF.

The CDR3 DNA reads as TGTGCCAGCTCACCCCGGGCAGGGGTGGATGAAGCTTTCTTT. Its protein product is CASSPRAGVDEAFF. This rearrangement joins TRBV18 to TRBJ1-1, with D maybe TRBD1 (6 bases). The CDR3 has 14 amino acids. Germline CDR1 is KGHSH and CDR2 is LQKENI. V was clipped by 3 bases and J by 7 bases, with 15 bases between them.

This clone appeared once. V and J are TRBV27 and TRBJ2-3, with 8 bases identical to TRBD2. This CDR3 contains 16 residues. V trimming: 6 bases; J trimming: 3 bases; junction bases outside the gene matches: 11. In germline, CDR1 is MNHEY, CDR2 SMNVEV (reference sequence). CDR3 amino acids: CASRRAGAQLTDTQYF. The CDR3 region has the DNA TGTGCCAGCAGGCGAGCGGGGGCGCAATTAACAGATACGCAGTATTTT.

The chain combines TRBV6-5 with TRBJ2-7, with 8 bases fitting TRBD2. The CDR3 spans 15 residues. Looked up from germline, CDR1 is MNHEY and CDR2 is SVGAGI. Trimming cost V 0 bases and J 2 bases; bases outside gene matches: 3. The CDR3 loop is CASSYSTGLAYEQYF. In DNA, the CDR3 is TGTGCCAGCAGTTACTCGACGGGACTAGCCTACGAGCAGTACTTC.